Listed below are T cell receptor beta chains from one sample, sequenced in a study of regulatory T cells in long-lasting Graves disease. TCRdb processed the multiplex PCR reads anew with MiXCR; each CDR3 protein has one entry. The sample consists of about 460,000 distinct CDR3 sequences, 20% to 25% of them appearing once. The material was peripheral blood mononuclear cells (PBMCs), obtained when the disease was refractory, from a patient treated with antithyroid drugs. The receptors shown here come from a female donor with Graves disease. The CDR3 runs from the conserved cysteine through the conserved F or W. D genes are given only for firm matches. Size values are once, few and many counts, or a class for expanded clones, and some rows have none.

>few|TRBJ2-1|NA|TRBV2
TGTGCCAGCAAGGCGGAGACCAATGAGCAGTTCTTC
CASKAETNEQFF
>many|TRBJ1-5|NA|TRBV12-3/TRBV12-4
TGTGCCAGCAGCCAAGGGGGGGCCATAGGACAGCCCCAGCATTTT
CASSQGGAIGQPQHF
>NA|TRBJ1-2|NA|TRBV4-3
TGCGCCAGCAGCCAAGGGACAGTCGGCTACACCTTC
CASSQGTVGYTF
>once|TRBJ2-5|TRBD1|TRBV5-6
TGTGCCAGCAGCCACAGGGGGCCCTACCAAGAGACCCAGTACTTC
CASSHRGPYQETQYF
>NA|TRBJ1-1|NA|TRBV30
TGTGCCTTCAACCGGGAACCGAGGGGTGAAGCTTTCTTT
CAFNREPRGEAFF
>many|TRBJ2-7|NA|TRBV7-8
TGTGCCAGCAGCCTCAGACTTGGAAAGGGCCCCGAGCAGTACTTC
CASSLRLGKGPEQYF
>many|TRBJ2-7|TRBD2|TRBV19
TGTGCCAGTAGTACAACGCGCGGGGGCTACGAGCAGTACTTC
CASSTTRGGYEQYF
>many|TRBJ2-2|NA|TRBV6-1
TGTGCCAGCAGTGACCGTGACTACGCATACGGACAGTTTAACACCGGGGAGCTGTTTTTT
CASSDRDYAYGQFNTGELFF
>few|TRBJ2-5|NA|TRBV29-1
TGCAGCGCCCAGAAAGAGACCCAGTACTTC
CSAQKETQYF
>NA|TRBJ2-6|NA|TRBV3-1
TGTGCCAGCAGCCAAGAAGAAGGGTCTGGGGCCAACGTCCTGACTTTC
CASSQEEGSGANVLTF
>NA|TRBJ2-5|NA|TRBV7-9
TGTGCCAGCAGCGGGAAGATCCAAGAGACCCAGTACTTC
CASSGKIQETQYF